The source of this TCR beta chain is a study of blood T cell repertoires in COVID-19. The wider study: Acute and convalescent COVID-19 specimens originated in the United States, Italy and Spain. PBMCs, B-cell-depleted T cells, or T cells were the source of the cDNA or gDNA that made up the material.

V gave up 6 bases and J gave up 1 base, with 9 bases separating them. From germline, CDR1 is SNHLY and CDR2 FYNNEI. The CDR3 extends over 13 amino acids. In the original analysis: From reference gene primer amplification, estimates of nucleated cell counts were derived. Data came from immunoSEQ multiplex PCR; TCRdb stores just in-frame clones and leaves some out. V, J and clone size are those of that table, while D and trimming were read from the DNA. Found here are approximately 130,000 clones, 70% to 80% of them singletons; the top ten hold 10% to 12%. The sample was peripheral blood. The chain links TRBV2 to TRBJ2-5; D is ambiguous. This clonotype was obtained from a human donor in a cohort sampled during active COVID-19. CDR3 bases: TGTGCCAGCAGCCTCAGGCTCCAAGAGACCCAGTACTTC. Amino acid sequence: CASSLRLQETQYF.